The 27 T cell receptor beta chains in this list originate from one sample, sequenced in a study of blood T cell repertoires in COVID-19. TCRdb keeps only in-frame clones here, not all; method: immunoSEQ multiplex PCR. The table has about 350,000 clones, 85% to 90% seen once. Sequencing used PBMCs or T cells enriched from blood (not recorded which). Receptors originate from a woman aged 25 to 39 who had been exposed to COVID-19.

The CDR3 DNA reads TGTGCCAGCAGCTTCTCCGTGGGGGGTGACCTCCACTTT. Protein product: CASSFSVGGDLHF. This rearrangement joins TRBV11-3 to TRBJ1-6, with TRBD1 as a possible D gene (5 bases). Germline CDR1 is SGHNT and CDR2 is YENEEA. The germline V and J ends were trimmed by 3 bases and 15 bases, with 15 bases remaining between them. The CDR3 is made up of 13 amino acids.

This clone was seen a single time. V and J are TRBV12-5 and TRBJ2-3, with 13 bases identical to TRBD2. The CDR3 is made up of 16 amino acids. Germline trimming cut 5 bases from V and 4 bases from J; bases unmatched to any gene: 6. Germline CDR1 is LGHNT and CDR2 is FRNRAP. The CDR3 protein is CASGPGLAGVSDTQYF. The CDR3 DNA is TGTGCTAGTGGTCCAGGACTAGCGGGAGTTTCAGATACGCAGTATTTT.

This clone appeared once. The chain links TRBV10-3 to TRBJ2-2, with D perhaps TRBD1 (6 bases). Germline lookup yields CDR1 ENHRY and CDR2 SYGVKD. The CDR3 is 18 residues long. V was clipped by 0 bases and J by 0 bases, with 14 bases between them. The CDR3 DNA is TGTGCCATCAGTGAGTCGAGCCCGGACAGAGCGAACACCGGGGAGCTGTTTTTT. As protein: CAISESSPDRANTGELFF.

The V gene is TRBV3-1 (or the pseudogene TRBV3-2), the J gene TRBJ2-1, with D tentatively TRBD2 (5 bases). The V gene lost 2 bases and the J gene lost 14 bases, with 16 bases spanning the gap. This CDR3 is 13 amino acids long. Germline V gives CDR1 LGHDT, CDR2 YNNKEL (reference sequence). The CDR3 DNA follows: TGTGCCAGCAGCCAATTTGGTGGGAGTTTGGAGTTCTTC. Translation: CASSQFGGSLEFF.

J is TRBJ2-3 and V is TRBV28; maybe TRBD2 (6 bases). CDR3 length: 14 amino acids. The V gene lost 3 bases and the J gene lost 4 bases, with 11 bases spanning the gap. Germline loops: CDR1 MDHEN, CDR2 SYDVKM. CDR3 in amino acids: CASSLTGVSDTQYF. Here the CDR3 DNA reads TGTGCCAGCAGTTTGACGGGAGTCTCAGATACGCAGTATTTT.

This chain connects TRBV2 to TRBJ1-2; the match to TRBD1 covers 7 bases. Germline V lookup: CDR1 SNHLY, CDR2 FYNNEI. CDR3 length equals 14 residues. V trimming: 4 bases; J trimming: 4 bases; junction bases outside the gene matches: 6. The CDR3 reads CASSAQGVGYGYTF. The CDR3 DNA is TGTGCCAGCAGTGCTCAGGGGGTTGGCTATGGCTACACCTTC.

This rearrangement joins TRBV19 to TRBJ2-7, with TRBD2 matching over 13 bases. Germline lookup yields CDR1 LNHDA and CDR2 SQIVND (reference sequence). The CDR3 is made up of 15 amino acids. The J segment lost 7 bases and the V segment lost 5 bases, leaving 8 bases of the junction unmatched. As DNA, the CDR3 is TGTGCCAGTAGTCTCGGACTAGCGGGAGTACAGGAGCAGTACTTC. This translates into CASSLGLAGVQEQYF.

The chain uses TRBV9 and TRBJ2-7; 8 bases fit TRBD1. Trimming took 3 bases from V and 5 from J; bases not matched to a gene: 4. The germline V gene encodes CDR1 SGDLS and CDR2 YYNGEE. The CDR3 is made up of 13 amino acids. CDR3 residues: CASSARGQDEQYF. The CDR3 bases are TGTGCCAGCAGCGCCAGGGGGCAGGACGAGCAGTACTTC.

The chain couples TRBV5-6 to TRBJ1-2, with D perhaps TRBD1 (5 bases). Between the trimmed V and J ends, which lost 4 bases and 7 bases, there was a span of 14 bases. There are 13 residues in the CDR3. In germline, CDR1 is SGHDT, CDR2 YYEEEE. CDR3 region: CASSPGGMGGYTF. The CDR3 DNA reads TGTGCCAGCAGCCCGGGGGGTATGGGTGGCTACACCTTC.

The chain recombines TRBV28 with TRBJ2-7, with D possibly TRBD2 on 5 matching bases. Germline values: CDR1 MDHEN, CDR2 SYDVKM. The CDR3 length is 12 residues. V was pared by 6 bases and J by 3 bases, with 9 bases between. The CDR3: CASSETSYEQYF. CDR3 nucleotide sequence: TGTGCCAGCAGCGAAACTAGCTACGAGCAGTACTTC.

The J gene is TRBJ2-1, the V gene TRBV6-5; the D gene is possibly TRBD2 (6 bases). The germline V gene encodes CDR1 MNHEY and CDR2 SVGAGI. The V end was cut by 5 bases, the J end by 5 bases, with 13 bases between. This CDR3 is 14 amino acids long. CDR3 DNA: TGTGCCAGCAGTCTCCGGGACTCAAACAATGAGCAGTTCTTC. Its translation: CASSLRDSNNEQFF.

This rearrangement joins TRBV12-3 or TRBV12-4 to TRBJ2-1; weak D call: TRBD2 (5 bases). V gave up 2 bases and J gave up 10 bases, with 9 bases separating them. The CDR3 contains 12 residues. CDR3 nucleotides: TGTGCCAGCAGTTTATTGACGGGAGAGCAGTTCTTC. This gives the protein CASSLLTGEQFF.

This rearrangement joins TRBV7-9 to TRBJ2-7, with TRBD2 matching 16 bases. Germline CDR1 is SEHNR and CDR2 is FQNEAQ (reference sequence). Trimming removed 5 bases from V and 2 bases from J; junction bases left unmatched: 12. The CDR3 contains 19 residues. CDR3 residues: CASSAPGLAGGPDAYEQYF. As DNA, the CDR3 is TGTGCCAGCAGCGCTCCGGGACTAGCGGGAGGGCCAGACGCCTACGAGCAGTACTTC.

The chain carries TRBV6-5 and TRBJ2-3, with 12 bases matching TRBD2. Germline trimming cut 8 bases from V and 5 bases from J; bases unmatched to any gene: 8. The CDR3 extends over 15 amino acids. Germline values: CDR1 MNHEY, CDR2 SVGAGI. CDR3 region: CASSRLAGVRDTQYF. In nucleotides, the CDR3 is TGTGCCAGCTCCCGACTAGCGGGAGTAAGAGATACGCAGTATTTT.

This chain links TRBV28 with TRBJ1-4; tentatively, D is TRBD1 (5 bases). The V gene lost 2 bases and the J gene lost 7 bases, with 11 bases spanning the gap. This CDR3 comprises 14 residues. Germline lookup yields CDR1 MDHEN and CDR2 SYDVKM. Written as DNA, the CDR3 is TGTGCCAGCAGTTTACAGCCTCAGGGTGAAAAACTGTTTTTT. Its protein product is CASSLQPQGEKLFF.

The CDR3 nucleotides are TGTGCCAGCACGTGGGAGGGCTCCTACGAGCAGTACTTC. This gives the protein CASTWEGSYEQYF. The chain has TRBV12-3 or TRBV12-4 and TRBJ2-7; 7 nucleotides agree with TRBD2. The CDR3 spans 13 residues. The J segment lost 0 bases and the V segment lost 7 bases, leaving 3 bases of the junction unmatched.

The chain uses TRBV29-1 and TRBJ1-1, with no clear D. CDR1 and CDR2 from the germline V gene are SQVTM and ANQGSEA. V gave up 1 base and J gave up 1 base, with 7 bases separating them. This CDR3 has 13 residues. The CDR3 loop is CSVEAHKNTEAFF. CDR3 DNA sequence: TGCAGCGTTGAAGCACACAAGAACACTGAAGCTTTCTTT.

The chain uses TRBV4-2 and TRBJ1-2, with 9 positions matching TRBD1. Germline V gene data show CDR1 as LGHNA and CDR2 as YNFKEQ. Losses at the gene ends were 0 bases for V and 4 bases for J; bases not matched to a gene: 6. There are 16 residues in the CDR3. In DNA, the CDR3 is TGTGCCAGCAGCCAAGACGGGGGACAGGGTGGCTATGGCTACACCTTC. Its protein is CASSQDGGQGGYGYTF.

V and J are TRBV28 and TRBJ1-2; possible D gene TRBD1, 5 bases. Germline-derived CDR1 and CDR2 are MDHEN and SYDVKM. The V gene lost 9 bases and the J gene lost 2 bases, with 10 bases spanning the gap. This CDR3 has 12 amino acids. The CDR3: CASLGQNYGYTF. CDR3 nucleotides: TGTGCCAGTCTGGGGCAGAACTATGGCTACACCTTC.

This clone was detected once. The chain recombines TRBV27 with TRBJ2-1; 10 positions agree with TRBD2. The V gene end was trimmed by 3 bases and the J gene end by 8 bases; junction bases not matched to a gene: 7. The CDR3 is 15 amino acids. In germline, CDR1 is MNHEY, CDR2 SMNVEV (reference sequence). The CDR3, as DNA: TGTGCCAGCAGTTTCTCGGCTAGCGGGAGTTATGAGCAGTTCTTC. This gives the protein CASSFSASGSYEQFF.

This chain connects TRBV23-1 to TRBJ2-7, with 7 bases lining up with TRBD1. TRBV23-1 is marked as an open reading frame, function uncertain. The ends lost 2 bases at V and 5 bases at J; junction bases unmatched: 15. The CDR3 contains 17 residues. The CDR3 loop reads CASSQGIWTGAFDEQYF. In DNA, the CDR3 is TGCGCCAGCAGTCAAGGGATTTGGACAGGCGCTTTTGACGAGCAGTACTTC.

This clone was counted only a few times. CDR3 in amino acids: CASSSRQGNYGYTF. Here the CDR3 DNA reads TGTGCCAGCAGCTCTAGACAGGGGAACTATGGCTACACCTTC. J is TRBJ1-2 and V is TRBV27; 8 nucleotides match TRBD1. Trimming at V came to 6 bases and at J to 2 bases, leaving 5 bases not matched to a gene. Germline CDR1 is MNHEY and CDR2 is SMNVEV (reference sequence). CDR3 length equals 14 residues.

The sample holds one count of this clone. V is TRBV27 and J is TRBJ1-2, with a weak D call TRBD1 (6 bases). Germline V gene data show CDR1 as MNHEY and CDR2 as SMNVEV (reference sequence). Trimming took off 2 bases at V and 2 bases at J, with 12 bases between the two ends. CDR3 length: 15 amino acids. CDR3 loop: CASSLGTPRNYGYTF. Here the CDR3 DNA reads TGTGCCAGCAGTTTAGGGACACCGCGGAACTATGGCTACACCTTC.

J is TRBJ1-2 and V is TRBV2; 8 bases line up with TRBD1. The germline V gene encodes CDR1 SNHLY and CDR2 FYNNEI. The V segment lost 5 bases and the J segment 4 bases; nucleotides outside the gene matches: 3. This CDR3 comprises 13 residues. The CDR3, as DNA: TGTGCCAGCAGTCCAGGACAGGGCTATGGCTACACCTTC. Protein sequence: CASSPGQGYGYTF.

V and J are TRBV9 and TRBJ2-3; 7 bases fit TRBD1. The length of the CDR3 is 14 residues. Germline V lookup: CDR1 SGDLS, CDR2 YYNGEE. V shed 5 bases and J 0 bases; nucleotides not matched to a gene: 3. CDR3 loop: CASRRGPSTDTQYF. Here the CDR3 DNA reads TGTGCCAGCAGAAGGGGGCCTAGCACAGATACGCAGTATTTT.

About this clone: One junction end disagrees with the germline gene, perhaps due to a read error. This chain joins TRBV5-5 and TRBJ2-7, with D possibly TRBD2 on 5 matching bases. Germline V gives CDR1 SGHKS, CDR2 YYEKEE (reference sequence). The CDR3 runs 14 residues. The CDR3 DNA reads TGTGCCAGCAGCCCCGACGATTTGCGGGCCGAGCATGTCTTC. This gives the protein CASSPDDLRAEHVF.

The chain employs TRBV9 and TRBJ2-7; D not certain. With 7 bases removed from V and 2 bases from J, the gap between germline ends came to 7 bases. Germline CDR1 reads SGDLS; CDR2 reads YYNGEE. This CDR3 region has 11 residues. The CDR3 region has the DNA TGTGCCAGCTCAGATGCCTACGAGCAGTACTTC. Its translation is CASSDAYEQYF.